The clone carrying this TCR beta chain was observed many times. This record comes from a study of blood T cells in healthy people across ages. Through a sample-barcoded 5' primer and a J-beta primer mix, a second PCR was run for 7 to 11 cycles. TCRdb itself ran the 5' RACE reads through MiXCR, one entry per CDR3 protein. The sample lists about 1.4 million distinct CDR3 sequences; 59% were seen once. The CDR3 is 13 amino acids. Germline CDR1 and CDR2: SQVTM and ANQGSEA. V dropped 4 bases and J dropped 2 bases, with 10 bases sitting between them. V gene TRBV29-1 combines with J gene TRBJ2-3, with a possible D match to TRBD1 (5 bases). Sequenced material: blood. This TCR derives from a man aged 18 to 29 in good health. CDR3 region: CSVVGRATDTQYF. CDR3 DNA: TGCAGCGTTGTAGGCAGGGCCACAGATACGCAGTATTTT.